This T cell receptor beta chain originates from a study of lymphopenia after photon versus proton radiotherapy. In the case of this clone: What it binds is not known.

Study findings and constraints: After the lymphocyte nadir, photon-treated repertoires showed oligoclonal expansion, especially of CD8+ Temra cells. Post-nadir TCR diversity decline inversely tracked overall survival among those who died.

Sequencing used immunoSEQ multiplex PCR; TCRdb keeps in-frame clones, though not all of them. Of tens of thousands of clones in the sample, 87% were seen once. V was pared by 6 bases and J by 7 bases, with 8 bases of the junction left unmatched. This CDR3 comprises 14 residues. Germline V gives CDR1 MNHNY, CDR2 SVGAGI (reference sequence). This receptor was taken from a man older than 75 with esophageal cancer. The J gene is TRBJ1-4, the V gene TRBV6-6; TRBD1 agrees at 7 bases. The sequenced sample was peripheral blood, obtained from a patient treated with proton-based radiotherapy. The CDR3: CASSLQGIVEKLFF. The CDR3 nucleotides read TGTGCCAGCAGCCTACAGGGGATCGTTGAAAAACTGTTTTTT.